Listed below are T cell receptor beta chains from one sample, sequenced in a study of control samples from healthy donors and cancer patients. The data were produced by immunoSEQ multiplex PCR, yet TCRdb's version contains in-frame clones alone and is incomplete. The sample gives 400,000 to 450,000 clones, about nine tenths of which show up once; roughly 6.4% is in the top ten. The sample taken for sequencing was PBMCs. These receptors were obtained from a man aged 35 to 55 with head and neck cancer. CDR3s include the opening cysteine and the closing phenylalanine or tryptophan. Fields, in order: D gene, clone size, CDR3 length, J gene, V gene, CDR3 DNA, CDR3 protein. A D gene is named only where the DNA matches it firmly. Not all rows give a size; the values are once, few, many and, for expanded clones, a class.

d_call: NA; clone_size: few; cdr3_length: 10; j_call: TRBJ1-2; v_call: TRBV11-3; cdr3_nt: TGTGCCAGTTTGTCCTATGGCTACACCTTC; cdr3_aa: CASLSYGYTF
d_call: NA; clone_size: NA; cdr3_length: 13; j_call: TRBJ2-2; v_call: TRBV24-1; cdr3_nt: TGTGCCACCAGTGCCCGGAACACCGGGGAGCTGTTTTTT; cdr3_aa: CATSARNTGELFF
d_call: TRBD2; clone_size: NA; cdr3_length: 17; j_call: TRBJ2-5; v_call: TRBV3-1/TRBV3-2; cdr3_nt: TGTGCCAGCAGCCAAGATCTTGCGGGAGGGTCGGTCCAGACCCAGTACTTC; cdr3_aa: CASSQDLAGGSVQTQYF
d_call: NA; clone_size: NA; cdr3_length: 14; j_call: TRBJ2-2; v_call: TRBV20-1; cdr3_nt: TGCAGTGCTAGTAGAGGGGCGGAGGCCGGGGAGCTGTTTTTT; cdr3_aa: CSASRGAEAGELFF
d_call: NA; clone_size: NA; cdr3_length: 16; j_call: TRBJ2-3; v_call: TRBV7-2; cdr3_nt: TGTGCCAGCAGCCTGCAGACAGGCACGAGCACAGATACGCAGTATTTT; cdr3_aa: CASSLQTGTSTDTQYF
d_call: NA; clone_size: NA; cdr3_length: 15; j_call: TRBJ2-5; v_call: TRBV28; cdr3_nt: TGTGCCAGCCTGTCGGGGCGGACGTACCAAGAGACCCAGTACTTC; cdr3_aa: CASLSGRTYQETQYF
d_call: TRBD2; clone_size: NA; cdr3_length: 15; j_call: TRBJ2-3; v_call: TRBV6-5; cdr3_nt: TGTGCCAGCCTCCTTAGCGGGGCATCCACAGATACGCAGTATTTT; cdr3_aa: CASLLSGASTDTQYF
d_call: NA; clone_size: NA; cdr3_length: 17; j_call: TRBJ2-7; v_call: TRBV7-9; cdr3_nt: TGTGCCAGCAGCTCTACCTTAGTAGCGGAGAAATACTACGAGCAGTACTTC; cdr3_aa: CASSSTLVAEKYYEQYF
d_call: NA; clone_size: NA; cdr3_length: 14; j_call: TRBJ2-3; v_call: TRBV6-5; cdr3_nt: TGTGCCAGCAGTTACGTAGGGGTCACAGATACGCAGTATTTT; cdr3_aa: CASSYVGVTDTQYF
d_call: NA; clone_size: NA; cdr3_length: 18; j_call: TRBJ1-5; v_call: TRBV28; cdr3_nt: TGTGCCACGGATAACCCAATGACTCAGAGGATTAGCAATCAGCCCCAGCATTTT; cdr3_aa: CATDNPMTQRISNQPQHF
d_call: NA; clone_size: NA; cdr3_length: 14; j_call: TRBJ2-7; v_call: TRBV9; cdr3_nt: TGTGCCAGCAGCGGCGGACGAAGCTCCTACGAGCAGTACTTC; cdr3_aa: CASSGGRSSYEQYF
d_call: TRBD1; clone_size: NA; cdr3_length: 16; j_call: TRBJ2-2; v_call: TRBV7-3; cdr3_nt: TGTGCCAGCAGCCCCAGACAGGGCTCGAACACCGGGGAGCTGTTTTTT; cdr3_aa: CASSPRQGSNTGELFF
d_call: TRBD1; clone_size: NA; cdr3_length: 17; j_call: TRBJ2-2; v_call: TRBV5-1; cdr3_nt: TGCGCCAGCAGCTTGGGCCCTGGGACAGGGAACACCGGGGAGCTGTTTTTT; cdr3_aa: CASSLGPGTGNTGELFF
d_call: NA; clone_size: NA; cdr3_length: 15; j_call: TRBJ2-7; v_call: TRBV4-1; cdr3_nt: TGCGCCAGCAGCCAAAACCAGGGCAGCGAGTACGAGCAGTACTTC; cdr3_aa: CASSQNQGSEYEQYF
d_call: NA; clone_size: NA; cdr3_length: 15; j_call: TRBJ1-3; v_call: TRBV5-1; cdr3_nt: TGCGCCAGCAGCTCGAAAGGGGGGGATGGAAACACCATATATTTT; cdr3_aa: CASSSKGGDGNTIYF
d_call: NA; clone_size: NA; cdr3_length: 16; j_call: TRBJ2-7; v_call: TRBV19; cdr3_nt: TGTGCCAGTAGTATATTGGTTCCCGAATTTGAGTACGAGCAGTACTTC; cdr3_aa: CASSILVPEFEYEQYF
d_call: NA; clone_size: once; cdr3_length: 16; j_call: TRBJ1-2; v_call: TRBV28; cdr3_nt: TGTGCCAGCAGTTTAATCGGGTCGACAGGTCCCTATGGCTACACCTTC; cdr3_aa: CASSLIGSTGPYGYTF
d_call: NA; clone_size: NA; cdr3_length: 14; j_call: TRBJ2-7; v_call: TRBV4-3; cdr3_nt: TGCGCCAGCAGCCAAGGGGGGCGGGGCTACGAGCAGTACTTC; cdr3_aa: CASSQGGRGYEQYF
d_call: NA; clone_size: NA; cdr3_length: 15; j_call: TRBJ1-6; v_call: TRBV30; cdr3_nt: TGTGCCTGGAGTGTAATCCGCTCCTATAATTCACCCCTCCACTTT; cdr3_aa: CAWSVIRSYNSPLHF
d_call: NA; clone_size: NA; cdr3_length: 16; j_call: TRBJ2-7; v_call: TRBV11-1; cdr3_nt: TGTGCCAGCAGCTTCCCCCGGGCTAGTGTGCACTACGAGCAGTACTTC; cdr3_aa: CASSFPRASVHYEQYF
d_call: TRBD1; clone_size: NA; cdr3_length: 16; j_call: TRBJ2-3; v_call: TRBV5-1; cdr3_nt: TGCGCCAGCAGCTTGGCAGGACAGGTTAACACAGATACGCAGTATTTT; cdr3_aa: CASSLAGQVNTDTQYF
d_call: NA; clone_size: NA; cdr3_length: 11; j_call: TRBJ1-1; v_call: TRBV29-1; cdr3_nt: TGCAGCGTCGCGATGAACACTGAAGCTTTCTTT; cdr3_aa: CSVAMNTEAFF
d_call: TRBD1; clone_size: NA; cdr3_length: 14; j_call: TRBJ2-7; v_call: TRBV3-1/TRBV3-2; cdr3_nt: TGTGCCAGCAGCCAAGCAGGGACAGCATACGAGCAGTACTTC; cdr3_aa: CASSQAGTAYEQYF
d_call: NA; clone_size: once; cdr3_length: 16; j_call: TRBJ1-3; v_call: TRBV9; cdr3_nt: TGTGCCAGCAGCGGACAGCGGGGAATTTTGGGAAACACCATATATTTT; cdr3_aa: CASSGQRGILGNTIYF
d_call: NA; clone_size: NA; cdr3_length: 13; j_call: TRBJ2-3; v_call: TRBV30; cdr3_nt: TGTGCCTGGAGTGTGGGACTGACAGATACGCAGTATTTT; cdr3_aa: CAWSVGLTDTQYF
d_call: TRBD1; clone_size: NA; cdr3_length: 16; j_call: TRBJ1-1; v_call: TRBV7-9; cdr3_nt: TGTGCCAGCAGCTACGGACAGTCGCCAGGGGGCACTGAAGCTTTCTTT; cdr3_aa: CASSYGQSPGGTEAFF
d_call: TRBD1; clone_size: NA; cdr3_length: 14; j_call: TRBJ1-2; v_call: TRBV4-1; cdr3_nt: TGCGCCAGCAGCCAAGGGGACAGGGGGTATGGCTACACCTTC; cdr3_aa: CASSQGDRGYGYTF
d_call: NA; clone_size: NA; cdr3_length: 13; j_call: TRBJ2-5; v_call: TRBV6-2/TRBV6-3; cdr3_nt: TGTGCCAGCAGTTTGATCATCGGGGAGGCCCAGTACTTC; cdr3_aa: CASSLIIGEAQYF
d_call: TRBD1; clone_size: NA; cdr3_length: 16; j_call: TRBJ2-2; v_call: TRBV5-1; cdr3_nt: TGCGCCAGCAGCCCGAATCAGGGGGCGCACACCGGGGAGCTGTTTTTT; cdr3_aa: CASSPNQGAHTGELFF
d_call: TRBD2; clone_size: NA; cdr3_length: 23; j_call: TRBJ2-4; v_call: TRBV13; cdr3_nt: TGTGCCAGCAGCCCACCGGGACCGAGGACTAGCGGGAGGGCCGGTGGTTCCAAAAACATTCAGTACTTC; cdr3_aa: CASSPPGPRTSGRAGGSKNIQYF
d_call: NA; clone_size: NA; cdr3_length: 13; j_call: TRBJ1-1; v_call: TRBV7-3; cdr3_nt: TGTGCCAGCAGCTTAGACGGGACCACTGAAGCTTTCTTT; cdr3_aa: CASSLDGTTEAFF
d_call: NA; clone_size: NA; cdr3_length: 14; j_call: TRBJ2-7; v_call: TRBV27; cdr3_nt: TGTGCCAGCAGTATGACTGGCGGCTCCTACGAGCAGTACTTC; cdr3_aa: CASSMTGGSYEQYF
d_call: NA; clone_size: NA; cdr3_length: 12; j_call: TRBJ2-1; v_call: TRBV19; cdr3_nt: TGTGCCAGTAGCGTTGGGATAAATGAGCAGTTCTTC; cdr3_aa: CASSVGINEQFF
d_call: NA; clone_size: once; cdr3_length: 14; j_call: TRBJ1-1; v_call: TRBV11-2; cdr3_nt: TGTGCCAGCAGCGCGCAGAGAATCGACACTGAAGCTTTCTTT; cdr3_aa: CASSAQRIDTEAFF
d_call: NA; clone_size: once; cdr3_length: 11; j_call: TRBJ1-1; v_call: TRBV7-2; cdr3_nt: TGTGCCAGCACCAGGACTTTCGAAGCTTTCTTT; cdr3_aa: CASTRTFEAFF
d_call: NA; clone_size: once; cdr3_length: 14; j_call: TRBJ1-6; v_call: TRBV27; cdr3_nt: TGTGCCAGCAGCCTGTCCTCCTATAATTCACCCCTCCACTTT; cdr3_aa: CASSLSSYNSPLHF
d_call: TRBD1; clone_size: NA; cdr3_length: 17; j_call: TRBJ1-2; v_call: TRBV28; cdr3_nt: TGTGCCAGCAGTCTAGGTGGCGGGACAGGGTCTAGCTATGGCTACACCTTC; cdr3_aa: CASSLGGGTGSSYGYTF
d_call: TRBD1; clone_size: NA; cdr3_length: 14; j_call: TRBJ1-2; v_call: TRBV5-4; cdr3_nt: TGTGCCAGCAGCCTAGGGACAGAAAACTATGGCTACACCTTC; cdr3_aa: CASSLGTENYGYTF
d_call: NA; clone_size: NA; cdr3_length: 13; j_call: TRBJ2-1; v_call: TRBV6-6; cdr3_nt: TGTGCCAGCAGGGGTTTGGCCTACAATGAGCAGTTCTTC; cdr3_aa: CASRGLAYNEQFF
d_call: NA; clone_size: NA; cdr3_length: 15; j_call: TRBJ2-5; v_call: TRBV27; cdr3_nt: TGTGCCAGCAGGCCGTTCGGGACACTTCAAGAGACCCAGTACTTC; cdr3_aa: CASRPFGTLQETQYF
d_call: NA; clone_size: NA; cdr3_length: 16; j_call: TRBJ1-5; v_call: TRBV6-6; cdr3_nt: TGTGCCAGCACTCCCTATTTGACAGGCCAGCATCAGCCCCAGCATTTT; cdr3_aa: CASTPYLTGQHQPQHF
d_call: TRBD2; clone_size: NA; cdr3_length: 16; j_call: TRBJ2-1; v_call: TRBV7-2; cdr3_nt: TGTGCCAGCAGCTTAGACGCTAGCGGGAGATACAATGAGCAGTTCTTC; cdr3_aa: CASSLDASGRYNEQFF
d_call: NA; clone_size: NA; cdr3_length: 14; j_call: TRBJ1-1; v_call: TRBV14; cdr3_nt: TGTGCCAGCAGCCAAGTAGGCCCGAACACTGAAGCTTTCTTT; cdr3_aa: CASSQVGPNTEAFF
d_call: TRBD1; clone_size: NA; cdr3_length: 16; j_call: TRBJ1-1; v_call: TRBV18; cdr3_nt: TGTGCCAGCTCACCTAGTGACGGACAGGGACACACTGAAGCTTTCTTT; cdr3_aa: CASSPSDGQGHTEAFF
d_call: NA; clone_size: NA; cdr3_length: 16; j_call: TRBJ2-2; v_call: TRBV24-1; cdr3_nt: TGTGCCACCAGTGATCCCCGGGACCCGAGAGGGGGGGAGCTGTTTTTT; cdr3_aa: CATSDPRDPRGGELFF
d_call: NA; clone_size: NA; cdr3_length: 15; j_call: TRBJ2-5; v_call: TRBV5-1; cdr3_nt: TGCGCCAGCAGCTTACCGGGGGCAGGCGAAGAGACCCAGTACTTC; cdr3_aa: CASSLPGAGEETQYF
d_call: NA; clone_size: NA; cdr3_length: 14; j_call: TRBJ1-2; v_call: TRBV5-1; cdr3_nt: TGCGCCAGCAGCTTGGATTACGGGACAACTGGCTACACCTTC; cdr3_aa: CASSLDYGTTGYTF
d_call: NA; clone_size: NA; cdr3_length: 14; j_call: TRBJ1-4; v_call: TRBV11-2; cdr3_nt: TGTGCCAGCAGCTTAGGACAGGAGAATGAAAAACTGTTTTTT; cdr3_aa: CASSLGQENEKLFF
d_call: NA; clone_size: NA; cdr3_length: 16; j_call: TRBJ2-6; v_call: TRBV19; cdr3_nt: TGTGCCAGTAGTTTCTTACAGGGAGAGAGGGCCAACGTCCTGACTTTC; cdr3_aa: CASSFLQGERANVLTF
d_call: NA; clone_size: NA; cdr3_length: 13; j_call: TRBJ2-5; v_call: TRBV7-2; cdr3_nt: TGTGCCAGCAGACCGGAGAGGGAGAAGACCCAGTACTTC; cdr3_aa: CASRPEREKTQYF
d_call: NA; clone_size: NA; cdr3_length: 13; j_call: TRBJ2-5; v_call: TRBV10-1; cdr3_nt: TGCGCCAGCAGTACGGGGGACGCAGAGACCCAGTACTTC; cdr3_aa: CASSTGDAETQYF
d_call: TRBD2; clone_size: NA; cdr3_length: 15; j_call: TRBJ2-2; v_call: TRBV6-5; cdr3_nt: TGTGCCAGCAGGAACCTAGCGGGGAACACCGGGGAGCTGTTTTTT; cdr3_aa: CASRNLAGNTGELFF
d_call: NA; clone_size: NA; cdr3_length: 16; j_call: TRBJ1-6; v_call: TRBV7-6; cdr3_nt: TGTGCCAGCAGCTTACAGGGTTCGGGTAATAATTCACCCCTCCACTTT; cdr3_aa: CASSLQGSGNNSPLHF
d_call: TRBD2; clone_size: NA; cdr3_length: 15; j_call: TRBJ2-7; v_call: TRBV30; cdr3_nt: TGTGCCTGGAGTGTTCCGCGGGGGGCCTCCTACGAGCAGTACTTC; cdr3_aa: CAWSVPRGASYEQYF
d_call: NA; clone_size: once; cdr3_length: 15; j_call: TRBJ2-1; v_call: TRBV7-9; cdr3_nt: TGTGCCAGCAGCACAGGGAGGACAGCCGACAATGAGCAGTTCTTC; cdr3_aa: CASSTGRTADNEQFF